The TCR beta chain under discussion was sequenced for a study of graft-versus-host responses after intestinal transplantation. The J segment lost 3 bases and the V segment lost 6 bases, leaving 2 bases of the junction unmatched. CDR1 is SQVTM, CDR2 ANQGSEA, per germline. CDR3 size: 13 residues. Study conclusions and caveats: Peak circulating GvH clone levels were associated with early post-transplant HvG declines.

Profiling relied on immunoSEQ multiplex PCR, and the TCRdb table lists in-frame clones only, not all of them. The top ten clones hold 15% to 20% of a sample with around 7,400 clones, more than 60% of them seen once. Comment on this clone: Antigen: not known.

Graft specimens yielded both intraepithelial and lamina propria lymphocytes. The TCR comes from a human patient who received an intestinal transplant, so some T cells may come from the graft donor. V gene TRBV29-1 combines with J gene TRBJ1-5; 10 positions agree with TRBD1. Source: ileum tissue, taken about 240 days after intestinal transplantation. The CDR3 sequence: CSVGQGINQPQHF. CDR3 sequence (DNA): TGCAGCGTGGGACAGGGGATCAATCAGCCCCAGCATTTT.